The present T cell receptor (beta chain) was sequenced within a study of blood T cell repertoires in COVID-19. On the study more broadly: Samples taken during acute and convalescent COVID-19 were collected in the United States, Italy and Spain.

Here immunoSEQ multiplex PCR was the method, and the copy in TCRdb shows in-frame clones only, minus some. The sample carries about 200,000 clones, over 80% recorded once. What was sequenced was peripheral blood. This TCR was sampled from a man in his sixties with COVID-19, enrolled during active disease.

The CDR3 nucleotides read TGTGCCAGCAGCTTAGTGTACACCTCTGGAAACACCATATATTTT. This encodes CASSLVYTSGNTIYF. V is TRBV7-8 and J is TRBJ1-3, with unresolved D. The ends were cut back, 1 base at V and 0 bases at J, with 7 bases in the middle. The CDR3 consists of 15 residues. Germline V CDR1 and CDR2: SGHVS, FQNEAQ.